This T cell receptor beta chain was captured by sequencing in a study of T cells in localized non-small cell lung cancer. The protocol was immunoSEQ multiplex PCR, while the TCRdb copy is restricted to in-frame clones and leaves out a portion. The data contain tens of thousands of clones, 80% of them singletons. Study-wide results and limits: Uninvolved nearby lung showed the greatest T cell clonality, exceeding that found in tumor. A median of approximately 50 of the top 100 tumor clones appeared in adjacent lung, which was paired and uninvolved.

This CDR3 contains 15 residues. Germline assignment: CDR1 SGHVS and CDR2 FQNEAQ. V was clipped by 3 bases and J by 1 base, with 10 bases between them. In the case of this clone: Its antigen remains unknown.

The clonotype comes from a female donor at least 60 years old with stage I lung adenocarcinoma. The sequences come from peripheral blood, collected before any cancer treatment. This rearrangement joins TRBV7-8 to TRBJ1-3; D is ambiguous. The CDR3 loop reads CASSFREGSGNTIYF. The CDR3 nucleotides are TGTGCCAGCAGCTTCCGGGAAGGATCTGGAAACACCATATATTTT.